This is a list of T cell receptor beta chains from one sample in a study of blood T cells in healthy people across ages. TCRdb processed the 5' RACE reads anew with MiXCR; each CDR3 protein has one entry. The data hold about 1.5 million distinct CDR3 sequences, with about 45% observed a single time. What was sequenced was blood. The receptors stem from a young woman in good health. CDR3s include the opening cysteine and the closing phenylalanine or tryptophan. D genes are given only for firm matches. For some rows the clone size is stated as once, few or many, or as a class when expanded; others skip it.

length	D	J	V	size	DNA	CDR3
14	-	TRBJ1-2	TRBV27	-	TGCGCCAGCAGCTTGAGTGGGGTTAACTATGGCTACACCTTC	CASSLSGVNYGYTF
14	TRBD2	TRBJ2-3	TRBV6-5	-	TGTGCCAGAAGTCAATTTGGGGGAGGGAATACGCAGTATTTT	CARSQFGGGNTQYF
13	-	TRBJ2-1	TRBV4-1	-	TGCGCCAGCAGCCAAGAAGCGTCGGATGAGCAGTTCTTC	CASSQEASDEQFF
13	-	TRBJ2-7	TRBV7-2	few	TGTGCCAGCAGCTTAGGGGGGCTATCCGAGCAGTACTTC	CASSLGGLSEQYF
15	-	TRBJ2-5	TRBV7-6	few	TGTGCCAGCAGCTTTGCGAGGGGTTCAGGGAATGAGCAGTACTTC	CASSFARGSGNEQYF
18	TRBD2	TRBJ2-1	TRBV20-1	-	TGCAGTGCTAGAGTGGGACTAGCGGGAGAGACGATATTCAATGAGCAGTTCTTC	CSARVGLAGETIFNEQFF
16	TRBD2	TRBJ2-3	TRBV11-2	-	TGTGCCAGCAGCTTGTCCCGGGGGGGCTACACAGATACGCAGTATTTT	CASSLSRGGYTDTQYF
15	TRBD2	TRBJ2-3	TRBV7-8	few	TGTGCCAGCAGCGCAGCTAGCGGAAACACAGATACGCAGTATTTT	CASSAASGNTDTQYF
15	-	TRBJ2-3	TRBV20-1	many	TGCAGTGCCCGAAGGGGAGGTTTTAGCACAGATACGCAGTATTTT	CSARRGGFSTDTQYF
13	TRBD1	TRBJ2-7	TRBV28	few	TGTGCCAGCACCGACAGGGGACGGGACGAGCAGTACTTC	CASTDRGRDEQYF
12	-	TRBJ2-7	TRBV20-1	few	TGCAGTGCTAGAGTTGATAGCACCGAGCAGTACTTC	CSARVDSTEQYF
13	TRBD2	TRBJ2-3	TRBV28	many	TGTGCCGTCGTAGCGGGGAACACAGATACGCAGTATTTT	CAVVAGNTDTQYF
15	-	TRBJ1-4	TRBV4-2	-	TGTGCCAGCAGCCAAAAACAGTACTCTAATGAAAAACTGTTTTTT	CASSQKQYSNEKLFF
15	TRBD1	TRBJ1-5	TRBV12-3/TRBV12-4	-	TGTGCCAGCAGTCCCCTCGGACAGGTCAATCAGCCCCAGCATTTT	CASSPLGQVNQPQHF
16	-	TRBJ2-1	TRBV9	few	TGTGCCAGCAGCGTCGCCCCGGGACGGCATGTAAATGAGCAGTTCTTC	CASSVAPGRHVNEQFF
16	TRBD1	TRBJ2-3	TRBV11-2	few	TGTGCCAGCAGCTCAGGGGGATCGTCCCCCACAGATACGCAGTATTTT	CASSSGGSSPTDTQYF
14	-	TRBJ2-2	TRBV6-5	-	TGTGCCGGCAGTTACAGGAGGAACACCGGGGAGCTGTTTTTT	CAGSYRRNTGELFF